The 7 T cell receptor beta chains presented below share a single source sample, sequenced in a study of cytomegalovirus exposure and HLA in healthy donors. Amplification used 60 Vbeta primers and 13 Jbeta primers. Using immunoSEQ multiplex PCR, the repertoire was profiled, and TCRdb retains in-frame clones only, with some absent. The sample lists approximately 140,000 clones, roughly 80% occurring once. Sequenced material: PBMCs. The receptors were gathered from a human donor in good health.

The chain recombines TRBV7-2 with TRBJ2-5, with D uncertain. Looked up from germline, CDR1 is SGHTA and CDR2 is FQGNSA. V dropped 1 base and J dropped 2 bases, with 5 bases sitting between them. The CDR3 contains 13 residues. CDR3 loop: CASSLDSQETQYF. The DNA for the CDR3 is TGTGCCAGCAGCTTAGACAGTCAAGAGACCCAGTACTTC.

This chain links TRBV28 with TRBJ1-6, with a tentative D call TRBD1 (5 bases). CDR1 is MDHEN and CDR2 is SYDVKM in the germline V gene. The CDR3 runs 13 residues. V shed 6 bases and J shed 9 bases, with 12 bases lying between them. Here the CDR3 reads CASRRPGGSPLHF. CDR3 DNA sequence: TGTGCCAGCAGAAGACCGGGGGGTTCACCCCTCCACTTT.

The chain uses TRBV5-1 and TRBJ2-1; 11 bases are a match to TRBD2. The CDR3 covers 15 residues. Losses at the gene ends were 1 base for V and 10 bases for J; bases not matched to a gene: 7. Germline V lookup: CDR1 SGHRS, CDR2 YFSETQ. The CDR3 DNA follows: TGCGCCAGCAGCTTGACTAGCGGGGGACCGGTCGAGCAGTTCTTC. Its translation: CASSLTSGGPVEQFF.

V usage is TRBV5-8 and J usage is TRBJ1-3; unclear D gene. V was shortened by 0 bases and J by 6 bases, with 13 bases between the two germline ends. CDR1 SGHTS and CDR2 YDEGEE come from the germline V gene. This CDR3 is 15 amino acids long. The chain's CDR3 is CASSLARGFLNTIYF. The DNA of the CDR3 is TGTGCCAGCAGCTTGGCCAGAGGGTTTTTAAACACCATATATTTT. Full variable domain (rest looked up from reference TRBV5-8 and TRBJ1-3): EAGVTQSPTHLIKTRGQQATLRCSPISGHTSVYWYQQALGLGLQFLLWYDEGEERNRGNFPPRFSGRQFPNYSSELNVNALELEDSALYLCASSLARGFLNTIYFGEGSWLTVV.

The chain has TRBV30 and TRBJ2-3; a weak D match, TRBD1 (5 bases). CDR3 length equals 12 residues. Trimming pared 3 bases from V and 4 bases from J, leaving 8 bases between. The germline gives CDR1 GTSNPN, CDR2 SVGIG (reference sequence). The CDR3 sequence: CAWSRVPDTQYF. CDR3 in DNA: TGTGCCTGGAGCAGGGTCCCAGATACGCAGTATTTT.

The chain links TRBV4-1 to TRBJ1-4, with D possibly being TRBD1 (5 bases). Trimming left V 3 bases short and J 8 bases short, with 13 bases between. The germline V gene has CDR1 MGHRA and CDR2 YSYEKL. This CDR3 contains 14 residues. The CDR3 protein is CASSHSGLQEKLFF. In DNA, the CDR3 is TGCGCCAGCAGCCATTCGGGACTCCAGGAAAAACTGTTTTTT.

CDR3 loop: CASSSGQFSTDTQYF. The CDR3 DNA sequence: TGTGCCAGCAGCTCAGGACAGTTCAGCACAGATACGCAGTATTTT. V is TRBV7-9 and J is TRBJ2-3; D is perhaps TRBD1 (6 bases). Germline CDR1 is SEHNR and CDR2 is FQNEAQ (reference sequence). Trimming pared 4 bases from V and 0 bases from J, leaving 11 bases between. This CDR3 contains 15 residues.